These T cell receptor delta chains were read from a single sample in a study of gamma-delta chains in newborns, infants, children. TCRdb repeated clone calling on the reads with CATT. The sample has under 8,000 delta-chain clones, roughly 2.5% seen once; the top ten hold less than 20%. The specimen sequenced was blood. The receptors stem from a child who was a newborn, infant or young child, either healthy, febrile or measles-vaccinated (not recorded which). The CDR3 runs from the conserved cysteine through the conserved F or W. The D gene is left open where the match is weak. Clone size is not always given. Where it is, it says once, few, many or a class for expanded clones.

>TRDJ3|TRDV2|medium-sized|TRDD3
TGTGCCTGTGACACTCTCCGGTTACTGGGGGACAGCTCCTGGGACACCCGACAGATGTTTTTC
CACDTLRLLGDSSWDTRQMFF
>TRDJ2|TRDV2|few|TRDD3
TGTGCCTGTGACCCCCTGGGGATACGGAGGACAGCACAACTCTTCTTT
CACDPLGIRRTAQLFF
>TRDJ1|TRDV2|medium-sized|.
TGTGCCTGTGACACTCTGGGGATCGGGCCGGCCGATAAACTCATCTTT
CACDTLGIGPADKLIF
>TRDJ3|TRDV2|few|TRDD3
TGTGCCTGTGACAAAGCGGCTGGGGGACTCTCCTGGGACACCCGACAGATGTTTTTC
CACDKAAGGLSWDTRQMFF
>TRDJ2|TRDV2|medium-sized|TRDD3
TGTGCCTGTGATGTACTGGGGGGCGAGTCTTTGACAGCACAACTCTTCTTT
CACDVLGGESLTAQLFF
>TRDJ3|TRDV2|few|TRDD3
TGTGCCTGTGACACGGCTGGGGGACACTCCTGGGACACCCGACAGATGTTTTTC
CACDTAGGHSWDTRQMFF
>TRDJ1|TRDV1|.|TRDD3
TGTGCTCTTGGGGAAAAACGGGGATATCACACCGAAAAACTCATCTTT
CALGEKRGYHTEKLIF
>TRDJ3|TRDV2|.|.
TGTGCCTGTGACACCTGGAGGACACACCGCTCCTGGGACACCCGACAGATGTTTTTC
CACDTWRTHRSWDTRQMFF
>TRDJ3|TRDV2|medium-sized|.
TGTGCCTGTCCTTACTGGGAAGGGTCCTGGGACACCCGACAGATGTTTTTC
CACPYWEGSWDTRQMFF
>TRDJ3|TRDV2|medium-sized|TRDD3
TGTGCCTGTGACCAAGGGACTGGGGGCCAAAGCTCCTGGGACACCCGACAGATGTTTTTC
CACDQGTGGQSSWDTRQMFF
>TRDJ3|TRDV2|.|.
TGTGCCTGTGACTCCTGGGGATCCCCCTGGGACACCCGACAGATGTTTTTC
CACDSWGSPWDTRQMFF
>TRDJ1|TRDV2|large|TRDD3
TGTGCCTGTGACACCTGGGGGATACATAAACTCATCTTT
CACDTWGIHKLIF
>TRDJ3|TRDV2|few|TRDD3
TGTGCCTGTGATCTACTGGGGGACCGAAGCTCCCGGGACACCCGACAGATGTTTTTC
CACDLLGDRSSRDTRQMFF
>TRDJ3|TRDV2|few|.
TGTGCCTGTGACACCGTTTGGGGGTCCTGGGACGCCCGACAGATGTTTTTC
CACDTVWGSWDARQMFF
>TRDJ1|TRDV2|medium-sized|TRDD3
TGTGCCTGTGACAGACTGGGGGATACGTACACCGATAAACTCATCTTT
CACDRLGDTYTDKLIF
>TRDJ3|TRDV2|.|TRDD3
TGTGCCTGTGACACCGCGTTTACTGGGGGCCGCCTCTCCTGGGACACCCGACAGATGTTTTTC
CACDTAFTGGRLSWDTRQMFF
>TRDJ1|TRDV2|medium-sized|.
TGTGCCTGTGACAACGTACTTAAAGGTGGGACCGATAAACTCATCTTT
CACDNVLKGGTDKLIF
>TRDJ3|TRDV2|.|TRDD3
TGTGCCTGTGACACAGTGGGGGATACCGGCTCCTGGGACACCCGACAGATGTTTTTC
CACDTVGDTGSWDTRQMFF
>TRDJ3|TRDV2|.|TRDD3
TGTGCCTGTGACTACGTACTGGGGGATACGCTGAGGTTCTCCTGGGACACCCGACAGATGTTTTTC
CACDYVLGDTLRFSWDTRQMFF
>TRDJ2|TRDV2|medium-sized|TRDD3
TGTGCCTGTGACAGCCTTACTGGGGCAGCACAACTCTTCTTT
CACDSLTGAAQLFF
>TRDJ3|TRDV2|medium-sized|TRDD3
TGTGCCTGTGACAAGCTACTGGGGGATAGCTCCTGGGACACCCGACAGATGTTTTTC
CACDKLLGDSSWDTRQMFF
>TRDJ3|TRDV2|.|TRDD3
TGTGCCTGTGACACCTGGGATACCTCCTGGGACACCCGACAGATGTTTTTC
CACDTWDTSWDTRQMFF
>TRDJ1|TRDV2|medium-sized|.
TGTGCCTGTGACACCGTGGGATACACCGATAAACTCATCTTT
CACDTVGYTDKLIF